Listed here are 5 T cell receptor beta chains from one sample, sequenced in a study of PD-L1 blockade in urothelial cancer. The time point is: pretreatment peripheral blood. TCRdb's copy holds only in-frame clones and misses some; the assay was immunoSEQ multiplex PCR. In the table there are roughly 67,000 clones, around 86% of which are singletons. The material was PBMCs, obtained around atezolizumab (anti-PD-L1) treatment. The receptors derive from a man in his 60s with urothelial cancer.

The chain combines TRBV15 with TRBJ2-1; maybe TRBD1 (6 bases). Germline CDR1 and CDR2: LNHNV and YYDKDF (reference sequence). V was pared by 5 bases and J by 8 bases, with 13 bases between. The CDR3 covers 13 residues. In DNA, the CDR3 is TGTGCCACCAGCGGGCTACAGGGACATGAGCAGTTCTTC. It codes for CATSGLQGHEQFF.

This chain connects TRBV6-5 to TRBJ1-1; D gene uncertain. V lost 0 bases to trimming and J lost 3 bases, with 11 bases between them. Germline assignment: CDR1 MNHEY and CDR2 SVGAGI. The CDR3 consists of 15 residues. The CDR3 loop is CASSYSTAGYTEAFF. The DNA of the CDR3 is TGTGCCAGCAGTTACTCGACGGCGGGTTACACTGAAGCTTTCTTT.

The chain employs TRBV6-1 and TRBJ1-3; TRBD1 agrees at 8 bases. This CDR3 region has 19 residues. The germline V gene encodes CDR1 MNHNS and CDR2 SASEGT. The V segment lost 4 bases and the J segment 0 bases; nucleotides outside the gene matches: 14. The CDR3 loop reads CASSGLGQGASLSGNTIYF. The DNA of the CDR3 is TGTGCCAGCAGTGGTCTCGGGCAGGGGGCGAGTCTCTCTGGAAACACCATATATTTT.

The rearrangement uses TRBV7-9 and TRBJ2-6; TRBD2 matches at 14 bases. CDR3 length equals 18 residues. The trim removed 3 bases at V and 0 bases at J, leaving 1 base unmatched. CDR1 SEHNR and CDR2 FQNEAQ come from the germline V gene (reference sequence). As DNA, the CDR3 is TGTGCCAGCAGCTTGGGGACTAGCGGGGGCTCTGGGGCCAACGTCCTGACTTTC. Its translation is CASSLGTSGGSGANVLTF.

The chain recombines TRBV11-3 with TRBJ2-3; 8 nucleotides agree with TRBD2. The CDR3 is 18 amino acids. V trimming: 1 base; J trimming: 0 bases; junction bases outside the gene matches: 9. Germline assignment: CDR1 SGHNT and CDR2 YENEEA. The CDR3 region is CASSLAGVAGLSTDTQYF. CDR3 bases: TGTGCCAGCAGCTTAGCTGGAGTAGCGGGGCTGAGCACAGATACGCAGTATTTT.